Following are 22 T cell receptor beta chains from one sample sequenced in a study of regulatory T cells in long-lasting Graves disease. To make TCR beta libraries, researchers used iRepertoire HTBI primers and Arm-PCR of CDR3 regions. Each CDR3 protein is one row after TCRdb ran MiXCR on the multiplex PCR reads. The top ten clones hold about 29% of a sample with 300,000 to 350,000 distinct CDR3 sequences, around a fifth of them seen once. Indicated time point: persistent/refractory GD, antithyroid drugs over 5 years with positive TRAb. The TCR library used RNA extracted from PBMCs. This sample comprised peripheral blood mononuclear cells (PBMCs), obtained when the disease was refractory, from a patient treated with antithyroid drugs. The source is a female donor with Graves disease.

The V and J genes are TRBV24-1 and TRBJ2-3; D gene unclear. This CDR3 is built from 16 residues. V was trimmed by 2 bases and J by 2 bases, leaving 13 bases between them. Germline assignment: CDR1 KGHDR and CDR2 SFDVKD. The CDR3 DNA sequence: TGTGCCACCAGTGATTCCCCCGGGCTCGACACAGATACGCAGTATTTT. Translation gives CATSDSPGLDTDTQYF.

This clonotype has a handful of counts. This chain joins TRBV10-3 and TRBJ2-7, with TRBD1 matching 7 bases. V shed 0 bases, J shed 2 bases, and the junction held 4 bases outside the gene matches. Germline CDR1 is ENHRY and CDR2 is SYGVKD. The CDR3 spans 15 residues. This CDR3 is CAISESEGAAYEQYF. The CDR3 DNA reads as TGTGCCATCAGTGAGTCAGAGGGGGCAGCCTACGAGCAGTACTTC.

The CDR3: CASTEQGARNQPQHF. CDR3 bases: TGTGCCAGCACCGAACAGGGGGCTCGCAATCAGCCCCAGCATTTT. The J gene is TRBJ1-5, the V gene TRBV2; 9 bases agree with TRBD1. The CDR3 sequence is 15 residues long. Germline V gene data show CDR1 as SNHLY and CDR2 as FYNNEI. Germline trimming cut 7 bases from V and 2 bases from J; bases unmatched to any gene: 6. Together with reference TRBV2 and TRBJ1-5, the CDR3 gives the full variable domain: EPEVTQTPSHQVTQMGQEVILRCVPISNHLYFYWYRQILGQKVEFLVSFYNNEISEKSEIFDDQFSVERPDGSNFTLKIRSTKLEDSAMYFCASTEQGARNQPQHFGDGTRLSIL.

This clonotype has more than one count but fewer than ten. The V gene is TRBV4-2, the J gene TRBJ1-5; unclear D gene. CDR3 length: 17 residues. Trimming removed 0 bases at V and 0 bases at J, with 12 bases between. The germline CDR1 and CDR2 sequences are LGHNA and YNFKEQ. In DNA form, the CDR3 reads TGTGCCAGCAGCCAAGAGTCTCGCAGTTATAGCAATCAGCCCCAGCATTTT. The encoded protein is CASSQESRSYSNQPQHF.

The CDR3 spells CASSQDTFVAGLAGNEQFF. DNA for the CDR3: TGTGCCAGCAGCCAAGATACCTTCGTAGCGGGACTAGCGGGAAATGAGCAGTTCTTC. The rearrangement joins TRBV3-1 to TRBJ2-1; 13 bases line up with TRBD2. The CDR3 has 19 residues. J gave up 7 bases and V 0 bases, and 12 bases lay outside the gene matches. Germline loops: CDR1 LGHDT, CDR2 YNNKEL (reference sequence).

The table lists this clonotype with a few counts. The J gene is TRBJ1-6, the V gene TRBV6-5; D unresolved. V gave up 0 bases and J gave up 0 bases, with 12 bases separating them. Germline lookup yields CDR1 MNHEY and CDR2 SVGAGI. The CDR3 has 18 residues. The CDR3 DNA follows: TGTGCCAGCAGTTACTCGGGGATATCCGACTCCTATAATTCACCCCTCCACTTT. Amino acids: CASSYSGISDSYNSPLHF.

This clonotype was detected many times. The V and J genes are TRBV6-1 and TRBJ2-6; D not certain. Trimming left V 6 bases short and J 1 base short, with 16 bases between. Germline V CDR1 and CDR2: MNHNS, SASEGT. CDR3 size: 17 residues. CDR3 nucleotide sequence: TGTGCCAGCAGCCCCGAAAGTCGACTTTCTGGGGCCAACGTCCTGACTTTC. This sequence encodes CASSPESRLSGANVLTF.

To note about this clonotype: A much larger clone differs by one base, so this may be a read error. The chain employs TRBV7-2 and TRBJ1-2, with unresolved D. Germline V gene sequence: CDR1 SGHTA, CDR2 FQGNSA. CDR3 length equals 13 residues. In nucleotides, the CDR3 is TGTGCCGGCAGCCCAAGCGCTAACTATGGCTACACCTTC. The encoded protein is CAGSPSANYGYTF. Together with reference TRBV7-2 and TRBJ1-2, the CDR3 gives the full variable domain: GAGVSQSPSNKVTEKGKDVELRCDPISGHTALYWYRQSLGQGLEFLIYFQGNSAPDKSGLPSDRFSAERTGGSVSTLTIQRTQQEDSAVYLCAGSPSANYGYTFGSGTRLTVV.

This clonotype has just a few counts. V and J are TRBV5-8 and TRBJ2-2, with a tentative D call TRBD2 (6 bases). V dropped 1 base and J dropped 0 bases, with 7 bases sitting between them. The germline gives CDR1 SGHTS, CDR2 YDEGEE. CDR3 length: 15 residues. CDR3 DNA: TGTGCCAGCAGCTTGCTAGCGACGAACACCGGGGAGCTGTTTTTT. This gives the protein CASSLLATNTGELFF. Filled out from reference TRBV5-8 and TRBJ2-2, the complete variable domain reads EAGVTQSPTHLIKTRGQQATLRCSPISGHTSVYWYQQALGLGLQFLLWYDEGEERNRGNFPPRFSGRQFPNYSSELNVNALELEDSALYLCASSLLATNTGELFFGEGSRLTVL.

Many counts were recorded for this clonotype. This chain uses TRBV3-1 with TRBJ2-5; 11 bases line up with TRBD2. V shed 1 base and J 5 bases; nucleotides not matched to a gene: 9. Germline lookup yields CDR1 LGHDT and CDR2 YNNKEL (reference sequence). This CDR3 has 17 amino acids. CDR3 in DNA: TGTGCCAGCAGCCAAGGGCTAGCGGGAGGCCGTAGGGAGACCCAGTACTTC. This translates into CASSQGLAGGRRETQYF.

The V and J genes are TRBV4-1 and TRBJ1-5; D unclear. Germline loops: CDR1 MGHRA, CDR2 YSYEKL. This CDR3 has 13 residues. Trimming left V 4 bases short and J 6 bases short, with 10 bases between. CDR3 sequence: CASSRSLLQPQHF. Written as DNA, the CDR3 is TGCGCCAGCAGCCGAAGCCTCCTTCAGCCCCAGCATTTT.

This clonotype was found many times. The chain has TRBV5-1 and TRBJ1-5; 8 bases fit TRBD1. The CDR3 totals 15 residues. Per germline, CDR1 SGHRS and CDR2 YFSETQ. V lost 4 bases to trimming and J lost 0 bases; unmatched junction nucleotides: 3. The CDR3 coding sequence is TGCGCCAGCAGCCAGACAGGGGATAGCAATCAGCCCCAGCATTTT. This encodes CASSQTGDSNQPQHF.

The CDR3 coding sequence is TGTGCCAGCAGTGAAGCGCTCGGGGGTCTCCTTGAGCAGTACTTC. Translation gives CASSEALGGLLEQYF. The genes are TRBV6-1 and TRBJ2-7; D might be TRBD2 (6 bases). The CDR3 contains 15 residues. V gave up 0 bases and J gave up 7 bases, with 16 bases separating them. CDR1 is MNHNS and CDR2 is SASEGT in the germline V gene.

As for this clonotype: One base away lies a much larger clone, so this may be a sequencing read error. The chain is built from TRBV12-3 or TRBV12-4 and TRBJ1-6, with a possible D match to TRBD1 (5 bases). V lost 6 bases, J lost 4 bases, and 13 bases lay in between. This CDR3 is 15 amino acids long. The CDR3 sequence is CASRGRQRYNSPLHF. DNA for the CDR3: TGTGCCAGCAGGGGCCGACAGCGGTATAATTCACCCCTCCACTTT.

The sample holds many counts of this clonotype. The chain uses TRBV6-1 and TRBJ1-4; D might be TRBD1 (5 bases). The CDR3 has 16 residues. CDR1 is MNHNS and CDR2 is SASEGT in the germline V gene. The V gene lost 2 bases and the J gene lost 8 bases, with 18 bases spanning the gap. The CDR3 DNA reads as TGTGCCAGCAGTGAACCCGGGCGAGCCAAGGGGGAAAAACTGTTTTTT. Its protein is CASSEPGRAKGEKLFF.

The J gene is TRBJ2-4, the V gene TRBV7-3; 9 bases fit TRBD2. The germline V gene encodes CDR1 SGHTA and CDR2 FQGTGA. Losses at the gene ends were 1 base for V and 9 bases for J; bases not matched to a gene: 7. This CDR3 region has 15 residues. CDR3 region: CASSLNGGSGSIQYF. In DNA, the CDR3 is TGTGCCAGCAGCTTAAATGGGGGTAGCGGGAGCATTCAGTACTTC.

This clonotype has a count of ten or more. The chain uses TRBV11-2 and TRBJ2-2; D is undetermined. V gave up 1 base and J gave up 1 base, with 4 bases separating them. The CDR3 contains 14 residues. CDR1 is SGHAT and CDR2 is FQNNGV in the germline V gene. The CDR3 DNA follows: TGTGCCAGCAGCTTAGTTGGGAACACCGGGGAGCTGTTTTTT. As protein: CASSLVGNTGELFF.

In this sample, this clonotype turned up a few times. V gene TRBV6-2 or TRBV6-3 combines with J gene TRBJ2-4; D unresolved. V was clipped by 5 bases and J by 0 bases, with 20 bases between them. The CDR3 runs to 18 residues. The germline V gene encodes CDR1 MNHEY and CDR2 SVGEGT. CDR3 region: CASSEDSLGLLAKNIQYF. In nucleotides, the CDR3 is TGTGCCAGCAGTGAAGATTCGTTGGGTCTATTAGCCAAAAACATTCAGTACTTC.

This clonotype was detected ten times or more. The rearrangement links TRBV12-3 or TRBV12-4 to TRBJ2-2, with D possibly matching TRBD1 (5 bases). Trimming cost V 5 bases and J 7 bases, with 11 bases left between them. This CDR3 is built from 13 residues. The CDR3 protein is CASSPGKGGELFF. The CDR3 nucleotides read TGTGCCAGCAGTCCAGGGAAGGGCGGGGAGCTGTTTTTT.

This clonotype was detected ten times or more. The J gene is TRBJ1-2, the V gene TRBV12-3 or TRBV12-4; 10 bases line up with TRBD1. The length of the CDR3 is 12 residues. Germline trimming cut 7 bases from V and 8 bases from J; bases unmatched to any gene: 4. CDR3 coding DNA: TGTGCCAGCACCTTGACAGGGGGCGGCTACACCTTC. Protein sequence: CASTLTGGGYTF.

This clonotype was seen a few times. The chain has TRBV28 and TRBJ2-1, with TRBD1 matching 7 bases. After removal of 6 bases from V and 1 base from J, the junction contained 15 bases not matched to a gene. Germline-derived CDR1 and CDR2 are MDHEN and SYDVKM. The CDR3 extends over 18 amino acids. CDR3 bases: TGTGCCAGCAGCTTAATCGGACAGGCAGGGGGATCCTACAATGAGCAGTTCTTC. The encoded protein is CASSLIGQAGGSYNEQFF.

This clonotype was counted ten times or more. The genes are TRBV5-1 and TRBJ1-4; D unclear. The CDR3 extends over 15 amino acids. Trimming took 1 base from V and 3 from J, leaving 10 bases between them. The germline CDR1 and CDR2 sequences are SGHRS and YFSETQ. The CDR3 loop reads CASSLNLGANEKLFF. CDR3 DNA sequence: TGCGCCAGCAGCTTGAACCTTGGGGCTAATGAAAAACTGTTTTTT.